This passage covers 7 T cell receptor beta chains from one sample sequenced in a study of blood T cell repertoires in COVID-19. Repertoires were generated with immunoSEQ multiplex PCR, while TCRdb's copy carries only in-frame clones and drops some. This repertoire shows around 94,000 clones, roughly 81% found once; its top ten account for about 10%. The material sequenced was peripheral blood. The receptors were sampled from a man aged 40-49 years with active or convalescent COVID-19.

The V gene is TRBV4-1, the J gene TRBJ2-7; D is uncertain. Trimming pared 0 bases from V and 2 bases from J, leaving 5 bases between. Germline CDR1 MGHRA, CDR2 YSYEKL. The CDR3 covers 13 residues. CDR3 sequence: CASSQEGPYEQYF. The CDR3 nucleotides read TGCGCCAGCAGCCAAGAGGGCCCCTACGAGCAGTACTTC.

The rearrangement uses TRBV7-3 and TRBJ2-3; perhaps TRBD2 as D (6 bases). The length of the CDR3 is 15 residues. V was cut by 1 base and J by 4 bases, with 12 bases left in between. CDR1 and CDR2 from the germline V gene are SGHTA and FQGTGA. DNA of the CDR3: TGTGCCAGCAGCTTAATCGGGGGTGGAGCAGATACGCAGTATTTT. This encodes CASSLIGGGADTQYF.

CDR3: CSARRDTQYF. For the CDR3, the DNA is TGCAGTGCTAGACGGGATACGCAGTATTTT. The chain joins TRBV20-1 to TRBJ2-3; no clear D gene. The CDR3 is 10 residues long. Germline assignment: CDR1 DFQATT and CDR2 SNEGSKA (reference sequence). The germline V and J ends were trimmed by 2 bases and 6 bases, with 3 bases remaining between them.

The gene calls are TRBV11-3 and TRBJ2-2; possibly TRBD2 for D (6 bases). Looked up from germline, CDR1 is SGHNT and CDR2 is YENEEA. With 1 base removed from V and 2 bases from J, the gap between germline ends came to 20 bases. This CDR3 comprises 19 residues. The CDR3 sequence is CASSLAVGSGEGNTGELFF. CDR3 DNA sequence: TGTGCCAGCAGCTTAGCCGTGGGGTCGGGGGAAGGAAACACCGGGGAGCTGTTTTTT.

CDR3 sequence reads: CASSFRTGPYVYEQYF. The CDR3 nucleotides read TGTGCCAGCAGCTTCCGGACAGGGCCATATGTCTACGAGCAGTACTTC. The genes are TRBV11-2 and TRBJ2-7; TRBD1 matches at 8 bases. J lost 3 bases, V lost 3 bases, and 10 bases had no gene match. Germline CDR1 reads SGHAT; CDR2 reads FQNNGV. The CDR3 runs 16 residues.

The chain couples TRBV3-1 (or the pseudogene TRBV3-2) to TRBJ1-2; maybe TRBD1 (5 bases). The V gene lost 0 bases and the J gene lost 3 bases, with 11 bases spanning the gap. CDR3 size: 15 residues. From germline, CDR1 is LGHDT and CDR2 YNNKEL (reference sequence). The CDR3 nucleotides read TGTGCCAGCAGCCAAGAGCAGGGAAGTCACTATGGCTACACCTTC. Translation: CASSQEQGSHYGYTF.

The J gene is TRBJ1-1, the V gene TRBV5-6, with D maybe TRBD1 (5 bases). From germline, CDR1 is SGHDT and CDR2 YYEEEE. V lost 0 bases, J lost 5 bases, and 11 bases lay in between. There are 14 residues in the CDR3. This chain's CDR3 is CASSLAGAGTEAFF. The DNA for the CDR3 is TGTGCCAGCAGCTTGGCCGGGGCGGGGACTGAAGCTTTCTTT.